One and the same sample provided the 12 T cell receptor beta chains below, sequenced in a study of T cells in Graves' hyperthyroidism and ophthalmopathy. Template material for amplifying TCR beta CDR3 regions consisted of RNA transcripts. The primer set for the first-round RT-PCR of the TCR CDR3 was HTBI. One entry per CDR3 protein, called by TCRdb with MiXCR from the multiplex PCR reads. The sample records around 270,000 distinct CDR3 sequences, roughly 19% being singletons. Sequencing was carried out using blood. These receptors were taken from a man aged 45-65 years with Graves' ophthalmopathy.

This clonotype was found many times. The V gene is TRBV7-9, the J gene TRBJ2-7; 9 bases line up with TRBD1. Trimming at V came to 4 bases and at J to 2 bases, leaving 12 bases not matched to a gene. CDR3 length: 17 residues. Germline lookup yields CDR1 SEHNR and CDR2 FQNEAQ (reference sequence). CDR3 bases: TGTGCCAGCAGCTCCCGTCCAGGACAGGGGATGACCTACGAGCAGTACTTC. This sequence encodes CASSSRPGQGMTYEQYF.

This clonotype was counted at least ten times. The rearrangement links TRBV11-2 to TRBJ2-1; 9 nucleotides agree with TRBD2. V shed 5 bases and J 1 base; nucleotides not matched to a gene: 6. CDR1 is SGHAT and CDR2 is FQNNGV in the germline V gene. This CDR3 comprises 16 residues. In DNA form, the CDR3 reads TGTGCCAGCAGCCCGAGGACTAGCGCGTCCTACAATGAGCAGTTCTTC. Protein: CASSPRTSASYNEQFF.

Only a few counts were recorded for this clonotype. CDR3: CARAPDRRYGNTIYF. For the CDR3, the DNA is TGTGCCCGGGCGCCGGACAGACGGTATGGAAACACCATATATTTT. The chain links TRBV30 to TRBJ1-3; tentative D call: TRBD1 (6 bases). Germline-derived CDR1 and CDR2 are GTSNPN and SVGIG (reference sequence). V was trimmed by 8 bases and J by 3 bases, leaving 20 bases between them. This CDR3 is 15 amino acids long.

At least ten counts were recorded for this clonotype. The V call is TRBV7-2, the J call TRBJ2-3; D is unresolved. V shed 1 base and J shed 6 bases, with 11 bases lying between them. This CDR3 is 14 amino acids long. Germline-derived CDR1 and CDR2 are SGHTA and FQGNSA. The CDR3 spells CASSLGLSIDTQYF. The CDR3 nucleotides are TGTGCCAGCAGCTTAGGGCTTTCCATCGATACGCAGTATTTT. The entire variable domain, with the rest obtained from reference TRBV7-2 and TRBJ2-3, is as follows: GAGVSQSPSNKVTEKGKDVELRCDPISGHTALYWYRQSLGQGLEFLIYFQGNSAPDKSGLPSDRFSAERTGGSVSTLTIQRTQQEDSAVYLCASSLGLSIDTQYFGPGTRLTVL.

The chain links TRBV5-1 to TRBJ2-1; D is unresolved. The CDR3 has 13 residues. Germline CDR1 is SGHRS and CDR2 is YFSETQ. V was clipped by 0 bases and J by 2 bases, with 3 bases between them. The CDR3 protein is CASSLVTYNEQFF. The CDR3 DNA reads as TGCGCCAGCAGCTTGGTTACCTACAATGAGCAGTTCTTC.

The sample holds one count of this clonotype. One base away lies a much larger clone, so this may be a sequencing read error. The chain has TRBV7-3 and TRBJ2-5; TRBD2 matches 10 bases. Germline V gives CDR1 SGHTA, CDR2 FQGTGA. CDR3 length: 15 residues. The CDR3 region has the DNA TGTGCCAGCAGCCCACTAGCGGGGCATCAAGAGAACCAGTACTTC. Protein sequence: CASSPLAGHQENQYF.

This clonotype was seen many times. This sequence joins TRBV30 and TRBJ2-5; the D gene could be TRBD1 or TRBD2 (5 bases each). Germline V gene sequence: CDR1 GTSNPN, CDR2 SVGIG (reference sequence). Trimming shortened V by 4 bases and J by 0 bases, and 9 bases separated the two germline ends. The CDR3 contains 13 residues. The CDR3 DNA is TGTGCCTGGACAGGGACGAACCAAGAGACCCAGTACTTC. It is translated as CAWTGTNQETQYF.

In its sample, this clonotype was seen many times. The chain couples TRBV5-1 to TRBJ2-1; perhaps TRBD2 as D (7 bases). Trimming cost V 6 bases and J 7 bases, with 26 bases left between them. This CDR3 contains 17 residues. The germline V gene encodes CDR1 SGHRS and CDR2 YFSETQ. CDR3 sequence reads: CASNFPQFTGRGNEQFF. In DNA form, the CDR3 reads TGCGCCAGCAACTTTCCCCAATTTACAGGGAGGGGGAATGAGCAGTTCTTC.

The chain links TRBV30 to TRBJ1-5; perhaps TRBD1 as D (5 bases). The V end lost 0 bases, the J end lost 2 bases, and 11 bases lay between the germline ends. The CDR3 consists of 15 residues. Looked up from germline, CDR1 is GTSNPN and CDR2 is SVGIG (reference sequence). The CDR3 DNA is TGTGCCTGGAGTGTCCGCGGGGCGGGCAATCAGCCCCAGCATTTT. Translating it yields CAWSVRGAGNQPQHF. Filled out from reference TRBV30 and TRBJ1-5, the complete variable domain reads SQTIHQWPATLVQPVGSPLSLECTVEGTSNPNLYWYRQAAGRGLQLLFYSVGIGQISSEVPQNLSASRPQDRQFILSSKKLLLSDSGFYLCAWSVRGAGNQPQHFGDGTRLSIL.

This sequence joins TRBV9 and TRBJ2-1; D might be TRBD2 (5 bases). With 4 bases removed from V and 5 bases from J, the gap between germline ends came to 13 bases. CDR3 size: 14 residues. Germline assignment: CDR1 SGDLS and CDR2 YYNGEE. CDR3 sequence reads: CASSLRGRDNEQFF. In DNA form, the CDR3 reads TGTGCCAGCAGCCTCCGGGGTAGGGACAATGAGCAGTTCTTC.

The rearrangement links TRBV28 to TRBJ2-1; TRBD2 aligns across 8 bases. Looked up from germline, CDR1 is MDHEN and CDR2 is SYDVKM. The CDR3 totals 14 residues. After removal of 6 bases from V and 10 bases from J, the junction contained 11 bases not matched to a gene. The CDR3 sequence is CASRTGTRVWEQFF. The CDR3 nucleotides are TGTGCCAGCAGGACCGGGACTAGGGTATGGGAGCAGTTCTTC. Variable domain in full (rest from reference TRBV28 and TRBJ2-1): DVKVTQSSRYLVKRTGEKVFLECVQDMDHENMFWYRQDPGLGLRLIYFSYDVKMKEKGDIPEGYSVSREKKERFSLILESASTNQTSMYLCASRTGTRVWEQFFGPGTRLTVL.

This clonotype was picked up many times. This chain links TRBV2 with TRBJ2-1; 11 bases map to TRBD1. The CDR3 is 14 residues long. Looked up from germline, CDR1 is SNHLY and CDR2 is FYNNEI. V dropped 8 bases and J dropped 2; count of bases not matched to a gene: 2. CDR3 sequence: CASGDRGTYNEQFF. CDR3 nucleotide sequence: TGTGCCAGCGGGGACAGGGGGACCTACAATGAGCAGTTCTTC. Full variable domain (outside the CDR3, taken from reference TRBV2 and TRBJ2-1): EPEVTQTPSHQVTQMGQEVILRCVPISNHLYFYWYRQILGQKVEFLVSFYNNEISEKSEIFDDQFSVERPDGSNFTLKIRSTKLEDSAMYFCASGDRGTYNEQFFGPGTRLTVL.